A selection of T cell receptor beta chains follows, all from one sample in a study of blood T cell repertoires in COVID-19. Some clones are missing from TCRdb's copy, which holds only in-frame ones; the method was immunoSEQ multiplex PCR. The sample has about 250,000 clones, 89% seen once; the top ten hold 0.94%. The sequencing sample was made of peripheral blood. These receptors all stem from a woman between 40 and 55 years old who had recovered from COVID-19. The CDR3 runs from the conserved cysteine through the conserved F or W. A D gene is named only where the DNA matches it firmly. The size of a clone is reported for some rows only, either as once, few or many, or as a class for expanded clones.

D,J,size,V,CDR3
.,TRBJ1-2,.,TRBV3-1/TRBV3-2,CASSRGETIPGYTF
TRBD1,TRBJ1-2,.,TRBV2,CASSEVAQGARGYTF
.,TRBJ2-6,.,TRBV19,CATASRTGANVLTF
TRBD2,TRBJ2-5,.,TRBV5-1,CASSLGGRALETQYF
TRBD2,TRBJ2-5,.,TRBV7-9,CASSSYGLAGTQETQYF
TRBD1,TRBJ1-1,.,TRBV7-6,CASSFTGAGTEAFF
.,TRBJ2-3,.,TRBV20-1,CSATLTDTQYF
.,TRBJ2-4,.,TRBV5-1,CASSLVGNIQYF
.,TRBJ2-4,.,TRBV6-1,CASSEALTDWRSGIQYF
TRBD2,TRBJ2-3,.,TRBV27,CASRARLAGVSDTQYF
TRBD1,TRBJ1-1,.,TRBV5-5,CASSFYTTGQGSTEAFF
.,TRBJ2-7,once,TRBV27,CASSPKHFTGLGGEQYF
.,TRBJ2-7,.,TRBV5-6,CASSLVRVGEQYF
.,TRBJ2-7,.,TRBV28,CASSLSQTVISYEQYF
TRBD2,TRBJ2-5,few,TRBV27,CASSSYPGTSGTTGETQYF
TRBD2,TRBJ2-1,.,TRBV15,CATSSMGGETLGGYNEQFF
.,TRBJ2-1,.,TRBV7-2,CASSLAVGQSSNEQFF
TRBD1,TRBJ1-3,.,TRBV7-9,CASSGDRDRNPSGNTIYF
TRBD2,TRBJ2-3,.,TRBV3-1/TRBV3-2,CASSQSLAGVLDTQYF
TRBD1,TRBJ2-1,.,TRBV30,CAWSRDRNEQFF
TRBD2,TRBJ2-2,.,TRBV9,CASSATGTSLSAGELFF
.,TRBJ1-5,.,TRBV27,CASSPRHDHQPQHF
.,TRBJ1-2,.,TRBV19,CASSTKWDYRVYGYTF
.,TRBJ1-6,.,TRBV11-3,CASSLDRSSPLHF
.,TRBJ2-5,.,TRBV5-1,CASSLAGLIIEPRTEQETQYF
TRBD2,TRBJ2-7,.,TRBV28,CASSLLTSGRGGEQYF
.,TRBJ2-7,few,TRBV12-5,CASGFRTPSYPYEQYF
.,TRBJ2-7,.,TRBV27,CASSLMGSGYEQYF
TRBD1,TRBJ2-7,.,TRBV9,CASSVGTGSRYEQYF
TRBD2,TRBJ2-1,.,TRBV18,CASSPSLAGVGNEQFF
.,TRBJ1-5,once,TRBV3-1/TRBV3-2,CASSQGTDNQPQHF
TRBD2,TRBJ2-4,.,TRBV28,CASSFSGGRHENIQYF
TRBD1,TRBJ1-2,.,TRBV5-1,CASSLAGDRGDYGYTF
TRBD2,TRBJ2-1,.,TRBV7-3,CASSLRFPAGGPQFF
TRBD1,TRBJ2-6,.,TRBV4-1,CASSSMTGDPGANVLTF
.,TRBJ2-7,few,TRBV18,CASSPRAAYEQYF
TRBD1,TRBJ1-3,.,TRBV30,CAWSREPGQGVGGNTIYF
.,TRBJ1-3,.,TRBV28,CASSPGRAGNTIYF
TRBD1,TRBJ2-1,.,TRBV27,CATTSADRWANNEQFF
TRBD1,TRBJ1-5,.,TRBV5-8,CASSPDRDQPQHF
.,TRBJ2-7,.,TRBV11-3,CASSLDGSLIGEQYF
.,TRBJ1-5,once,TRBV5-6,CASSSYRDNQPQHF
TRBD1,TRBJ1-4,.,TRBV5-6,CASSPRDRDATNEKLFF
TRBD2,TRBJ2-1,.,TRBV5-1,CASSLGGGLAGGYEQFF
.,TRBJ1-3,.,TRBV15,CATSRTGTGNTIYF
.,TRBJ2-5,.,TRBV24-1,CATASRGSRETQYF
TRBD2,TRBJ2-2,.,TRBV19,CASSMYHLGLAGVNTGELFF
TRBD2,TRBJ2-7,.,TRBV2,CASSVPTSRSSYEQYF
.,TRBJ2-1,once,TRBV29-1,CSARPPSSYEQFF